This T cell receptor (beta chain) was identified during a study of cytomegalovirus exposure and HLA in healthy donors. Findings of the study overall: Later analysis identified a missense DCLRE1C variant that was linked to TCR beta V- and J-gene trimming.

Concerning this clone: Its antigen is undetermined.

V lost 2 bases and J lost 10, with 24 bases in between. From germline, CDR1 is SGHNT and CDR2 YYREEE (reference sequence). CDR3 length equals 16 residues. The PCR ran on 60 Vbeta and 13 Jbeta primers. Here immunoSEQ multiplex PCR was the method, and the copy in TCRdb shows in-frame clones only, minus some. Of about 200,000 clones in the sample, about three quarters are singletons; the top ten hold about 14%. This TCR was sampled from a man in his forties in good health and CMV-seronegative. The chain joins TRBV5-4 to TRBJ1-2; D call uncertain. Input material: PBMCs. The CDR3 reads CASSFRSEQWARPYTF. The DNA of the CDR3 is TGTGCCAGCAGCTTCAGGTCGGAACAGTGGGCGCGCCCCTACACCTTC.